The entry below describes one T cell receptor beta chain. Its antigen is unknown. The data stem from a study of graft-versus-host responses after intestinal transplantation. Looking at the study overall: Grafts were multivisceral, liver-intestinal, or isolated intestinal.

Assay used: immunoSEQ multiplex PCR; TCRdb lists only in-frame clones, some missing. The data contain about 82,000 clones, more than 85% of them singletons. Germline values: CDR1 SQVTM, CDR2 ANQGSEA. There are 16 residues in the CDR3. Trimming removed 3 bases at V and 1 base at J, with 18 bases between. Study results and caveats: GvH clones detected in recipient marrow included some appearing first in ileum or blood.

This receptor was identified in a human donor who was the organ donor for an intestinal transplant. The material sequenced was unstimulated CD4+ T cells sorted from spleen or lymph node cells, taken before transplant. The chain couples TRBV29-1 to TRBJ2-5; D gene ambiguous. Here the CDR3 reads CSVDLFTGSLQETQYF. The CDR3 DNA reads TGCAGCGTTGATCTTTTCACGGGTTCCCTCCAAGAGACCCAGTACTTC.